A single sample is the source of the 24 T cell receptor beta chains below, sequenced in a study of OX40 agonist ivuxolimab in advanced cancers. To prepare the library, the immunoSEQ multiplex PCR assay was applied. TCRdb provides this immuneACCESS table in a form limited to in-frame rearrangements. Some clones are lacking; in checked studies, under half of them reflect an unresolved V gene, and why the rest are absent is not known. For this sample the table gives 30,000 to 35,000 clones, of which 80% were detected only once. The leading ten clones occupy approximately 24% of the sample. Sample: CD4+ or CD8+ T cells sorted from blood, taken in a trial of the OX40 agonist ivuxolimab. Receptor source: an adult with an advanced solid tumor such as melanoma, head and neck, liver or kidney cancer.

This chain connects TRBV2 to TRBJ1-5; no reliable D call. Trimming left V 5 bases short and J 1 base short, with 9 bases between. The CDR3 runs to 14 residues. CDR1 and CDR2 from the germline V gene are SNHLY and FYNNEI. Written as DNA, the CDR3 is TGTGCCAGCAGTCGGACGGTGAGCAATCAGCCCCAGCATTTT. Protein product: CASSRTVSNQPQHF. Variable domain in full (rest from reference TRBV2 and TRBJ1-5): EPEVTQTPSHQVTQMGQEVILRCVPISNHLYFYWYRQILGQKVEFLVSFYNNEISEKSEIFDDQFSVERPDGSNFTLKIRSTKLEDSAMYFCASSRTVSNQPQHFGDGTRLSIL.

The V and J genes are TRBV4-2 and TRBJ2-5, with D possibly being TRBD2 (7 bases). The CDR3 sequence is 15 residues long. Trimming removed 4 bases from V and 4 bases from J, with 16 bases in between. The germline V gene encodes CDR1 LGHNA and CDR2 YNFKEQ. The CDR3 is CASSPFRGAGETQYF. CDR3 in DNA: TGTGCCAGCAGCCCTTTTCGGGGGGCAGGAGAGACCCAGTACTTC.

This chain connects TRBV27 to TRBJ2-1, with TRBD2 matching 9 bases. Germline values: CDR1 MNHEY, CDR2 SMNVEV (reference sequence). V shed 2 bases, J shed 5 bases, and the junction held 4 bases outside the gene matches. CDR3 length: 15 amino acids. CDR3 coding DNA: TGTGCCAGCAGTTTAACCGGGACTAGCCACAATGAGCAGTTCTTC. Its protein product is CASSLTGTSHNEQFF.

The chain joins TRBV6-5 to TRBJ1-4, with D uncertain. The V end was cut by 0 bases, the J end by 3 bases, with 11 bases between. Germline V CDR1 and CDR2: MNHEY, SVGAGI. The CDR3 loop spans 16 amino acids. The CDR3 here is CASSYSNPWANEKLFF. For the CDR3, the DNA is TGTGCCAGCAGTTACTCGAACCCCTGGGCTAATGAAAAACTGTTTTTT.

The V gene is TRBV7-3, the J gene TRBJ1-6; D unclear. V was shortened by 2 bases and J by 8 bases, with 7 bases between the two germline ends. The CDR3 spans 13 residues. CDR1 and CDR2 (germline): SGHTA, FQGTGA. The CDR3 spells CASSLRRDSPLHF. For the CDR3, the DNA is TGTGCCAGCAGCTTACGGCGGGATTCACCCCTCCACTTT.

This chain links TRBV14 with TRBJ2-1; 10 bases align to TRBD2. The CDR3 has 15 amino acids. J gave up 7 bases and V 1 base, and 4 bases lay outside the gene matches. CDR1 is SGHDN and CDR2 is FVKESK in the germline V gene. The DNA for the CDR3 is TGTGCCAGCAGCCAAGTAGCGGGGGGTCCGAATGAGCAGTTCTTC. Protein: CASSQVAGGPNEQFF.

This rearrangement joins TRBV6-1 to TRBJ1-5; D gene ambiguous. The germline V and J ends were trimmed by 1 base and 3 bases, with 13 bases remaining between them. The CDR3 consists of 16 residues. The germline CDR1 and CDR2 sequences are MNHNS and SASEGT. Here the CDR3 DNA reads TGTGCCAGCAGTGAAGATCGGATCCCTCTCAATCAGCCCCAGCATTTT. Protein: CASSEDRIPLNQPQHF.

CDR3 in DNA: TGTGCCAGCAGCTCCGTAGGAAGTACGCAGTATTTT. Residues: CASSSVGSTQYF. J is TRBJ2-3 and V is TRBV11-2; no clear D gene. CDR1 is SGHAT, CDR2 FQNNGV, per germline. V was trimmed by 4 bases and J by 8 bases, leaving 10 bases between them. The CDR3 covers 12 residues.

The chain is built from TRBV10-3 and TRBJ2-1, with 10 bases aligning to TRBD1. Germline V lookup: CDR1 ENHRY, CDR2 SYGVKD. V lost 1 base to trimming and J lost 2 bases; unmatched junction nucleotides: 5. The CDR3 has 17 amino acids. This CDR3 is CAISEWGQGNAYNEQFF. CDR3 DNA sequence: TGTGCCATCAGTGAGTGGGGACAGGGGAACGCCTACAATGAGCAGTTCTTC.

The chain carries TRBV6-5 and TRBJ2-6; D is ambiguous. The CDR3 loop spans 16 amino acids. V lost 0 bases and J lost 0, with 6 bases in between. Germline loops: CDR1 MNHEY, CDR2 SVGAGI. CDR3 nucleotide sequence: TGTGCCAGCAGTTACTCTACCCGCTCTGGGGCCAACGTCCTGACTTTC. Its translation: CASSYSTRSGANVLTF.

The chain links TRBV10-3 to TRBJ1-5; 8 bases agree with TRBD1. CDR3 length: 13 residues. Germline CDR1 and CDR2: ENHRY and SYGVKD. V dropped 7 bases and J dropped 7; count of bases not matched to a gene: 6. CDR3 DNA sequence: TGTGCCATCAAGGCAGGGGGCTTGCAGCCCCAGCATTTT. Protein sequence: CAIKAGGLQPQHF.

The chain employs TRBV4-1 and TRBJ2-3, with D possibly matching TRBD2 (5 bases). This CDR3 region has 13 residues. The germline gives CDR1 MGHRA, CDR2 YSYEKL. V lost 5 bases and J 9 bases, leaving 15 bases between the germline ends. CDR3 sequence reads: CASSGPTGSTQYF. Here the CDR3 DNA reads TGCGCCAGCAGCGGTCCGACGGGGAGCACGCAGTATTTT.

This chain links TRBV19 with TRBJ2-1; 9 nucleotides line up with TRBD1. CDR1 LNHDA and CDR2 SQIVND come from the germline V gene (reference sequence). Trimming cost V 9 bases and J 7 bases; bases outside gene matches: 10. The CDR3 totals 14 residues. CDR3 nucleotide sequence: TGTGCCAGCTCCCGGGGACAGGGACGGAATGAGCAGTTCTTC. It translates to CASSRGQGRNEQFF.

This clone was observed a few times. V usage is TRBV13 and J usage is TRBJ1-4, with TRBD1 matching over 9 bases. V was pared by 5 bases and J by 2 bases, with 15 bases of the junction left unmatched. CDR1 is PRHDT, CDR2 FYEKMQ, per germline (reference sequence). CDR3 length: 19 residues. For the CDR3, the DNA is TGTGCCAGCAGCAAATTCCCCCGGGACAGGGTTAACACTAATGAAAAACTGTTTTTT. Its protein product is CASSKFPRDRVNTNEKLFF.

The rearrangement uses TRBV7-9 and TRBJ1-3; D gene uncertain. The germline V gene encodes CDR1 SEHNR and CDR2 FQNEAQ (reference sequence). The V end was cut by 5 bases, the J end by 4 bases, with 12 bases between. The length of the CDR3 is 14 residues. The CDR3 region has the DNA TGTGCCAGCAGCAACAGAAGTTCCGGAAACACCATATATTTT. This translates into CASSNRSSGNTIYF.

The chain carries TRBV5-1 and TRBJ2-1; 11 positions agree with TRBD2. CDR3 length: 15 amino acids. Germline V gene data show CDR1 as SGHRS and CDR2 as YFSETQ. The ends lost 4 bases at V and 5 bases at J; junction bases unmatched: 5. CDR3 amino acids: CASSPGLAGNNEQFF. The CDR3 DNA follows: TGCGCCAGCAGCCCCGGACTAGCGGGCAACAATGAGCAGTTCTTC.

The rearrangement joins TRBV5-4 to TRBJ2-7; D remains ambiguous. The length of the CDR3 is 14 residues. Trimming removed 1 base from V and 8 bases from J, with 16 bases in between. Germline assignment: CDR1 SGHNT and CDR2 YYREEE (reference sequence). The chain's CDR3 is CASSLTDNYEQQYF. Written as DNA, the CDR3 is TGTGCCAGCAGCTTGACAGATAACTACGAGCAGCAGTACTTC.

V and J are TRBV7-2 and TRBJ2-3, with a possible D match to TRBD2 (6 bases). CDR1 is SGHTA, CDR2 FQGNSA, per germline. Deletions cut 3 bases from V and 1 base from J, with 11 bases between. The CDR3 sequence is 15 residues long. CDR3 coding DNA: TGTGCCAGCAGCTTGGCCGGGACTGGCACAGATACGCAGTATTTT. Amino acids: CASSLAGTGTDTQYF.

The chain uses TRBV7-2 and TRBJ2-1; D is uncertain. The CDR3 consists of 15 residues. Trimming took off 3 bases at V and 1 base at J, with 10 bases between the two ends. CDR1 is SGHTA and CDR2 is FQGNSA in the germline V gene. The CDR3 bases are TGTGCCAGCAGCTTGGTGGCGGCTTCCTACAATGAGCAGTTCTTC. Translated: CASSLVAASYNEQFF. The full variable domain, with the rest looked up from reference TRBV7-2 and TRBJ2-1, is GAGVSQSPSNKVTEKGKDVELRCDPISGHTALYWYRQSLGQGLEFLIYFQGNSAPDKSGLPSDRFSAERTGGSVSTLTIQRTQQEDSAVYLCASSLVAASYNEQFFGPGTRLTVL.

This chain links TRBV2 with TRBJ1-1; D is uncertain. Per the germline V gene, CDR1 is SNHLY and CDR2 is FYNNEI. This CDR3 is 12 amino acids long. V lost 7 bases to trimming and J lost 2 bases, with 8 bases between them. The CDR3 DNA sequence: TGTGCCAGCACCTATGCTAACACTGAAGCTTTCTTT. Protein sequence: CASTYANTEAFF.

The chain has TRBV30 and TRBJ2-1; D remains unclear. Germline V gives CDR1 GTSNPN, CDR2 SVGIG (reference sequence). This CDR3 contains 11 residues. V lost 5 bases and J lost 10, with 12 bases in between. In DNA, the CDR3 is TGTGCCTGGGGCGTAAGTCGGGAGCAGTTCTTC. The encoded protein is CAWGVSREQFF.

This chain links TRBV4-1 with TRBJ1-4; D is uncertain. Trimming pared 3 bases from V and 5 bases from J, leaving 7 bases between. Germline V CDR1 and CDR2: MGHRA, YSYEKL. The CDR3 totals 13 residues. The CDR3 loop reads CASSQLINEKLFF. CDR3 coding DNA: TGCGCCAGCAGCCAGTTAATAAATGAAAAACTGTTTTTT.

This chain links TRBV28 with TRBJ1-1, with 7 nucleotides matching TRBD1. The CDR3 contains 15 residues. From germline, CDR1 is MDHEN and CDR2 SYDVKM. V lost 5 bases and J lost 2; bases outside the gene matches: 8. This chain's CDR3 is CASSPLGGVNTEAFF. CDR3 coding DNA: TGTGCCAGCAGTCCCCTAGGGGGCGTCAACACTGAAGCTTTCTTT. The full variable domain, completed using reference TRBV28 and TRBJ1-1, is DVKVTQSSRYLVKRTGEKVFLECVQDMDHENMFWYRQDPGLGLRLIYFSYDVKMKEKGDIPEGYSVSREKKERFSLILESASTNQTSMYLCASSPLGGVNTEAFFGQGTRLTVV.

The V gene is TRBV19, the J gene TRBJ1-2; D unresolved. V lost 7 bases and J 0 bases, leaving 21 bases between the germline ends. Looked up from germline, CDR1 is LNHDA and CDR2 is SQIVND (reference sequence). This CDR3 is 17 amino acids long. The CDR3 coding sequence is TGTGCCAGTAATAACGTAGCAGGACTCCTCTCTAACTATGGCTACACCTTC. It yields the protein CASNNVAGLLSNYGYTF.